This note documents a single TCR beta chain sequence. This sample stems from a study of blood T cell repertoires in COVID-19. Some clones are missing from TCRdb's copy, which holds only in-frame ones; the method was immunoSEQ multiplex PCR. The table lists about 220,000 clones, around 80% of them singletons, with 13% in the top ten. The J segment lost 10 bases and the V segment lost 3 bases, leaving 8 bases of the junction unmatched. The CDR3 sequence is 14 residues long. Germline lookup yields CDR1 SNHLY and CDR2 FYNNEI. Sequencing used peripheral blood. The receptor's source is a human donor in a cohort sampled during active COVID-19. The chain recombines TRBV2 with TRBJ2-1; 8 bases fit TRBD2. The DNA of the CDR3 is TGTGCCAGCAGTGAGGGGGGACTAGTTGTGGAGCAGTTCTTC. It codes for CASSEGGLVVEQFF.